The present entry profiles one TCR beta chain with its context. The antigen is unknown. This record belongs to a study of cytotoxic CD8 clonotypes in ibrutinib-treated CLL. Background on the study: Among the patients, about a dozen presented as relapsed/refractory and over 14 as treatment-naive; roughly 17 showed unmutated IGHV. Partial responders about 25, complete 2; some twelve progressed and about 14 stayed in remission by median about 5.5 years.

The protocol was immunoSEQ multiplex PCR, while the TCRdb copy is restricted to in-frame clones and leaves out a portion. The sample has 70,000 to 80,000 clones, approximately 80% seen once; the top ten hold 7.5% to 8%. V shed 4 bases, J shed 1 base, and the junction held 14 bases outside the gene matches. The CDR3 spans 18 residues. The germline CDR1 and CDR2 sequences are SGHDT and YYEEEE. Study findings and constraints: Baseline levels of clonality went above those of age-matched healthy donors and moved with circulating CD8+ T-cell counts.

The chain joins TRBV5-6 to TRBJ1-1, with 9 bases matching TRBD1. Specimen: PBMCs, collected at disease progression, from a patient treated with ibrutinib. The TCR comes from a human donor with chronic lymphocytic leukemia. The CDR3 nucleotides are TGTGCCAGCAGCATGGACAGGGGCCGAAGGTATCCGAACACTGAAGCTTTCTTT. The encoded protein is CASSMDRGRRYPNTEAFF. Combining the CDR3 with reference TRBV5-6 and TRBJ1-1 gives the whole variable domain DAGVTQSPTHLIKTRGQQVTLRCSPKSGHDTVSWYQQALGQGPQFIFQYYEEEERQRGNFPDRFSGHQFPNYSSELNVNALLLGDSALYLCASSMDRGRRYPNTEAFFGQGTRLTVV.